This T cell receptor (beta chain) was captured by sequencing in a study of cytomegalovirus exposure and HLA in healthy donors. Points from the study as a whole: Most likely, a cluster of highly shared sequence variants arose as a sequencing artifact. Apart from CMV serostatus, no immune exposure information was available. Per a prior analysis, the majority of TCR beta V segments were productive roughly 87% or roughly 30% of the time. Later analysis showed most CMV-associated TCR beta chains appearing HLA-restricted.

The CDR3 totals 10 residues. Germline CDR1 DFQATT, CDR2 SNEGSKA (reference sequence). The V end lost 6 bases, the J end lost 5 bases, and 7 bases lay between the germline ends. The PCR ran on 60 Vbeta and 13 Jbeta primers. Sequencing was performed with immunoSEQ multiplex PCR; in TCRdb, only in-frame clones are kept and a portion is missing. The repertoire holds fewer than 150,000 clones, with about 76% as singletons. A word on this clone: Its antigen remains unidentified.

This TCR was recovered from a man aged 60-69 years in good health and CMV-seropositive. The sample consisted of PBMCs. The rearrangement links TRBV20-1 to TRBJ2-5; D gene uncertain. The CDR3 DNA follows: TGCAGTGCCCCCAGGGAGACCCAGTACTTC. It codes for CSAPRETQYF.